The next 12 T cell receptor beta chains were all read from a single sample in a study of T cells in localized non-small cell lung cancer. Libraries were prepared by immunoSEQ multiplex PCR; TCRdb keeps only in-frame clonotypes and omits some of them. The sample contains some 6,200 clones, 20% to 25% of which appear only once. Source: lung tumor tissue, taken before any cancer treatment. These receptor sequences come from a female donor older than 55 with stage I lung adenocarcinoma.

The J gene is TRBJ1-2, the V gene TRBV6-8; a weak D match, TRBD1 (5 bases). The CDR3 extends over 14 amino acids. Germline V gene sequence: CDR1 MNHGY, CDR2 SAAAGT. V lost 2 bases, J lost 4 bases, and 11 bases lay in between. The CDR3 region is CASSYGGRGYGYTF. Written as DNA, the CDR3 is TGTGCCAGCAGTTACGGGGGACGCGGCTATGGCTACACCTTC.

This clone is medium-sized within its sample. V gene TRBV9 combines with J gene TRBJ2-7; 10 bases are shared with TRBD2. CDR3 length: 16 residues. Germline V gives CDR1 SGDLS, CDR2 YYNGEE. J was trimmed by 5 bases and V by 0 bases; bases with no gene match: 8. The CDR3 sequence is CASSVGSSGRSDEQYF. As DNA, the CDR3 is TGTGCCAGCAGCGTAGGCTCTAGCGGGAGATCCGACGAGCAGTACTTC.

This clone was picked up a small number of times. As DNA, the CDR3 is TGTGCCAGCACCAAACTTACTAGCGGGAGTGTTGGTGAGCAGTTCTTC. Protein: CASTKLTSGSVGEQFF. The chain is built from TRBV6-8 and TRBJ2-1; 11 bases align to TRBD2. This CDR3 is built from 16 residues. Germline CDR1 is MNHGY and CDR2 is SAAAGT. V lost 7 bases to trimming and J lost 9 bases; unmatched junction nucleotides: 14.

The genes are TRBV18 and TRBJ2-7, with 9 bases fitting TRBD1. The junction had 6 bases not matched to a gene; V was cut back by 3 bases and J by 3 bases. Germline loops: CDR1 KGHSH, CDR2 LQKENI. The CDR3 is 15 residues long. CDR3: CASSPGTGKYYEQYF. Here the CDR3 DNA reads TGTGCCAGCTCACCCGGGACAGGGAAGTACTACGAGCAGTACTTC. Full variable domain (remainder filled in from reference TRBV18 and TRBJ2-7): NAGVMQNPRHLVRRRGQEARLRCSPMKGHSHVYWYRQLPEEGLKFMVYLQKENIIDESGMPKERFSAEFPKEGPSILRIQQVVRGDSAAYFCASSPGTGKYYEQYFGPGTRLTVT.

The table lists this clone with a few counts. The rearrangement uses TRBV11-3 and TRBJ1-3; no reliable D call. The V gene's germline CDR1 is SGHNT and CDR2 YENEEA. The CDR3 runs 16 residues. Trimming left V 2 bases short and J 2 bases short, with 13 bases between. CDR3 amino acids: CASSLPGSIPGNTIYF. CDR3 in DNA: TGTGCCAGCAGCTTACCGGGTTCGATCCCTGGAAACACCATATATTTT.

The V gene is TRBV6-1, the J gene TRBJ1-2; a weak D match, TRBD1 (5 bases). Germline V gene data show CDR1 as MNHNS and CDR2 as SASEGT. V lost 1 base, J lost 5 bases, and 11 bases lay in between. This CDR3 region has 14 residues. The CDR3 loop is CASSEVEGAYGYTF. CDR3 DNA sequence: TGTGCCAGCAGTGAAGTGGAAGGGGCATATGGCTACACCTTC.

The rearrangement uses TRBV5-1 and TRBJ2-2; a possible D gene is TRBD1 (5 bases). Trimming removed 4 bases at V and 2 bases at J, with 9 bases between. Germline lookup yields CDR1 SGHRS and CDR2 YFSETQ. The CDR3 extends over 14 amino acids. The CDR3 region has the DNA TGCGCCAGCAGCGACAGTCTTAACACCGGGGAGCTGTTTTTT. Translation: CASSDSLNTGELFF. The full variable domain, its missing parts supplied by reference TRBV5-1 and TRBJ2-2, is KAGVTQTPRYLIKTRGQQVTLSCSPISGHRSVSWYQQTPGQGLQFLFEYFSETQRNKGNFPGRFSGRQFSNSRSEMNVSTLELGDSALYLCASSDSLNTGELFFGEGSRLTVL.

This clone showed up just a few times. The chain recombines TRBV29-1 with TRBJ1-2; D not resolved. The CDR3 loop spans 13 amino acids. Trimming removed 4 bases from V and 2 bases from J, with 11 bases in between. CDR1 and CDR2 (germline): SQVTM, ANQGSEA. CDR3 region: CSVVPASNYGYTF. In DNA, the CDR3 is TGCAGCGTTGTGCCGGCCTCCAACTATGGCTACACCTTC.

The rearrangement joins TRBV19 to TRBJ1-5; D gene ambiguous. Germline CDR1 is LNHDA and CDR2 is SQIVND (reference sequence). The ends were cut back, 10 bases at V and 2 bases at J, with 12 bases in the middle. The CDR3 length is 13 residues. CDR3 amino acids: CATSWAGNQPQHF. The CDR3 DNA follows: TGTGCCACCTCATGGGCCGGCAATCAGCCCCAGCATTTT.

V usage is TRBV11-3 and J usage is TRBJ2-3; a possible D gene is TRBD2 (6 bases). Trimming stripped 5 bases from V and 5 bases from J, with 20 bases between. CDR1 and CDR2 from the germline V gene are SGHNT and YENEEA. The CDR3 runs 16 residues. The CDR3 nucleotides read TGTGCCAGCAGCCCGCAGAGGAGGGAAGGGCTAGATACGCAGTATTTT. Translation: CASSPQRREGLDTQYF.

The rearrangement links TRBV11-3 to TRBJ1-1, with 10 nucleotides matching TRBD1. The CDR3 consists of 16 residues. The V gene end was trimmed by 3 bases and the J gene end by 4 bases; junction bases not matched to a gene: 8. Per germline, CDR1 SGHNT and CDR2 YENEEA. CDR3 region: CASSLGVTGGVTEAFF. CDR3 sequence (DNA): TGTGCCAGCAGCTTGGGGGTGACAGGGGGCGTCACTGAAGCTTTCTTT.

This clone was seen repeatedly, ten times or more. V is TRBV6-8 and J is TRBJ2-7, with 11 bases lining up with TRBD2. CDR3 length: 16 residues. Germline loops: CDR1 MNHGY, CDR2 SAAAGT. J lost 2 bases, V lost 2 bases, and 5 bases had no gene match. As DNA, the CDR3 is TGTGCCAGCAGTTACCAAGGGACTAGCGGACCCTACGAGCAGTACTTC. Amino acids: CASSYQGTSGPYEQYF.